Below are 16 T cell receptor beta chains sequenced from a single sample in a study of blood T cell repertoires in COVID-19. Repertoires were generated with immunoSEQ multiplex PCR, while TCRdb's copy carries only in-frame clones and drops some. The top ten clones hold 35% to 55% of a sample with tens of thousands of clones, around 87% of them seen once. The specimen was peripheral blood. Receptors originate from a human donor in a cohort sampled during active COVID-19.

The CDR3 protein is CASSRDREDEQYF. CDR3 DNA sequence: TGCGCCAGCAGCCGGGACAGGGAAGACGAGCAGTACTTC. The chain recombines TRBV5-1 with TRBJ2-7; 9 bases match TRBD1. Trimming at V came to 4 bases and at J to 5 bases, leaving 4 bases not matched to a gene. CDR1 and CDR2 (germline): SGHRS, YFSETQ. The CDR3 is 13 amino acids.

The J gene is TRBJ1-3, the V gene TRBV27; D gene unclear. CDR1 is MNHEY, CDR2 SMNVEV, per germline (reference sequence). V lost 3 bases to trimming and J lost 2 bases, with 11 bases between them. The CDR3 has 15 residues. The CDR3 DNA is TGTGCCAGCAGTTTGACGGGGTTGACTGGAAACACCATATATTTT. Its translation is CASSLTGLTGNTIYF.

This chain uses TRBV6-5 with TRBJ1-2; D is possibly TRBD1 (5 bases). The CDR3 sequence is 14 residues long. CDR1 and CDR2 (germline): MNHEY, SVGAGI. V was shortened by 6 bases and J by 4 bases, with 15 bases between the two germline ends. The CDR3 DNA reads TGTGCCAGCAGCCGGGACTACCTGGGCTATGGCTACACCTTC. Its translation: CASSRDYLGYGYTF.

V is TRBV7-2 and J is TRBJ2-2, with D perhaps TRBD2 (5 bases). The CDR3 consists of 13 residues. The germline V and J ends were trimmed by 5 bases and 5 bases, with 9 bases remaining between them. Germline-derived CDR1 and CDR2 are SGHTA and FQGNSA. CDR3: CASSVGETGELFF. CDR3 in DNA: TGTGCCAGCAGCGTTGGGGAGACCGGGGAGCTGTTTTTT.

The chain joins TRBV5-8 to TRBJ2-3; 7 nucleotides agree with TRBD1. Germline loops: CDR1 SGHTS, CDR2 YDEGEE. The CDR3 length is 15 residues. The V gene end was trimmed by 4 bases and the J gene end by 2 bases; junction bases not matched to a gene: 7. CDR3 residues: CASSRLGQNTDTQYF. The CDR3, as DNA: TGTGCCAGCAGCCGATTGGGACAGAACACAGATACGCAGTATTTT.

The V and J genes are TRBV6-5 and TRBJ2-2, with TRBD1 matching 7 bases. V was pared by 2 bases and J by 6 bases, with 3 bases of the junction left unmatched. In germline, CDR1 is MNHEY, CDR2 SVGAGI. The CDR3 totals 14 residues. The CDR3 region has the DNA TGTGCCAGCAGTTACGGGACAGTCGCCGGGGAGCTGTTTTTT. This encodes CASSYGTVAGELFF.

The CDR3 loop reads CASSPGGVGDQPQHF. The DNA of the CDR3 is TGTGCCAGCTCACCAGGGGGGGTGGGTGATCAGCCCCAGCATTTT. The chain employs TRBV18 and TRBJ1-5, with TRBD1 as a possible D gene (5 bases). V lost 2 bases and J lost 5, with 13 bases in between. Germline CDR1 reads KGHSH; CDR2 reads LQKENI. There are 15 residues in the CDR3.

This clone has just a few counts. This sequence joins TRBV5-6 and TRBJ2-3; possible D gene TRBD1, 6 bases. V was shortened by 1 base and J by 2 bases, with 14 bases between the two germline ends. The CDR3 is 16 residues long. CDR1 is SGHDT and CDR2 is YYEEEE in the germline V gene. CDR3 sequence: CASSLQGPQYTDTQYF. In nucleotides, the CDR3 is TGTGCCAGCAGCTTGCAGGGGCCCCAATACACAGATACGCAGTATTTT.

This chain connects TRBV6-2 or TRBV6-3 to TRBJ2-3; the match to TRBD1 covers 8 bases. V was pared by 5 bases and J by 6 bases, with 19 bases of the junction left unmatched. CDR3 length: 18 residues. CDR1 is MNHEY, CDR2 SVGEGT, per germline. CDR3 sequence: CASSPGGAGRGSWDTQYF. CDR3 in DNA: TGTGCCAGCAGTCCAGGGGGCGCAGGAAGAGGAAGTTGGGATACGCAGTATTTT.

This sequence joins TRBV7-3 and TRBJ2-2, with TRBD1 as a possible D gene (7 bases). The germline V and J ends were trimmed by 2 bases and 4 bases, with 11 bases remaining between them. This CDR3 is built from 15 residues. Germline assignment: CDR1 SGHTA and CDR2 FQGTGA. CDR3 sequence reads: CASSLFQGGTGELFF. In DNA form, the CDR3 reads TGTGCCAGCAGCTTATTTCAGGGGGGCACCGGGGAGCTGTTTTTT.

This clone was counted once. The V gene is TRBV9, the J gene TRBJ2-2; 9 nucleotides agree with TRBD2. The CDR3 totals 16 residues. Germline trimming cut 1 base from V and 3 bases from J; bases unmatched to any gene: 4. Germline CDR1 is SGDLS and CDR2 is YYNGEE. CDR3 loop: CASSVQAGGHTGELFF. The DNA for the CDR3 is TGTGCCAGCAGCGTACAAGCGGGGGGCCACACCGGGGAGCTGTTTTTT.

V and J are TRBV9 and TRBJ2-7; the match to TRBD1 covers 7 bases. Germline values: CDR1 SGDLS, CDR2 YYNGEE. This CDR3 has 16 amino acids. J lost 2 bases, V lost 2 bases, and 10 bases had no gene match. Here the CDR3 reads CASSVSTGTVAYEQYF. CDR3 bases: TGTGCCAGCAGCGTCTCGACAGGGACAGTGGCCTACGAGCAGTACTTC.

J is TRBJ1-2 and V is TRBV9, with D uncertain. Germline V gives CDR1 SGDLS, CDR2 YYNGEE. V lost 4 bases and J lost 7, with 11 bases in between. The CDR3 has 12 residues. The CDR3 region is CASSLESSGYTF. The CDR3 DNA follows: TGTGCCAGCAGCCTCGAAAGTAGTGGCTACACCTTC.

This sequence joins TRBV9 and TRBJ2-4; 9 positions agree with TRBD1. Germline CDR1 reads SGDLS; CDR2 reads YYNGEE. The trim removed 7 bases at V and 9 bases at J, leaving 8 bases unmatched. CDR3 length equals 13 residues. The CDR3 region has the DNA TGTGCCAGCGGCAGGACAGGGGAGGGCATTCAGTACTTC. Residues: CASGRTGEGIQYF.

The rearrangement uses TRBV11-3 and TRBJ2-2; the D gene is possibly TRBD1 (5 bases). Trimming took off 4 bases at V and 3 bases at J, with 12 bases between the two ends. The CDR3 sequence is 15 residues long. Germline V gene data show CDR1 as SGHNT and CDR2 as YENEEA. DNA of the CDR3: TGTGCCAGCAGCTCCAGGGTAGGGGACACCGGGGAGCTGTTTTTT. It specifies CASSSRVGDTGELFF.

Here the CDR3 reads CASSRGSEQYF. CDR3 nucleotide sequence: TGTGCCAGCAGCCGCGGTTCCGAGCAGTACTTC. V and J are TRBV3-1 (or the pseudogene TRBV3-2) and TRBJ2-7; D is unresolved. The V end was cut by 4 bases, the J end by 6 bases, with 7 bases between. CDR3 length: 11 amino acids. Per germline, CDR1 LGHDT and CDR2 YNNKEL (reference sequence).